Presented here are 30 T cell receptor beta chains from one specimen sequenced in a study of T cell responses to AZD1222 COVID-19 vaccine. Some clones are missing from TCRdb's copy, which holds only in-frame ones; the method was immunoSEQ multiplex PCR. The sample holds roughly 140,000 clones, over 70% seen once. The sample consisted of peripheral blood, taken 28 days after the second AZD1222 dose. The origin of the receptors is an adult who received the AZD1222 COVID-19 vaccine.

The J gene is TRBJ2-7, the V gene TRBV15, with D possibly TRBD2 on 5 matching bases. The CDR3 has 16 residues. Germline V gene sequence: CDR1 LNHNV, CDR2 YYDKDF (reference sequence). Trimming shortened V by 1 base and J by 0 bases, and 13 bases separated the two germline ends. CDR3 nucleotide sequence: TGTGCCACCAGCAGAGGGGGAGTCCCTAGCTCCTACGAGCAGTACTTC. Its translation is CATSRGGVPSSYEQYF.

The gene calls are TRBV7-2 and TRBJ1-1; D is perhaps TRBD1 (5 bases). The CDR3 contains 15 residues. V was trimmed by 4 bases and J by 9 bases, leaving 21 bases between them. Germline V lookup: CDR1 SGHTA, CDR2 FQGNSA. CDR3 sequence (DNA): TGTGCCAGCAGCTCTGGGAGGCAGGGATTTCCTAAAGCTTTCTTT. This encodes CASSSGRQGFPKAFF.

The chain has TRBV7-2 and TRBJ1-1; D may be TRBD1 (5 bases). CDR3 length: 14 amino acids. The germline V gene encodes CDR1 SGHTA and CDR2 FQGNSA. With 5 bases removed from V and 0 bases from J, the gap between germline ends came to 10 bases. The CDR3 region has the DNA TGTGCCAGCAGCCCCACGACAGTGAACACTGAAGCTTTCTTT. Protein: CASSPTTVNTEAFF.

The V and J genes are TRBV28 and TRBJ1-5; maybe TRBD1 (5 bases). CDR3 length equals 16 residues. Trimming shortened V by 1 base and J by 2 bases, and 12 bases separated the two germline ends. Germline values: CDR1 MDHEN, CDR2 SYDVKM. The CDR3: CASSLFRGTGNQPQHF. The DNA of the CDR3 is TGTGCCAGCAGTTTATTTCGGGGGACGGGCAATCAGCCCCAGCATTTT.

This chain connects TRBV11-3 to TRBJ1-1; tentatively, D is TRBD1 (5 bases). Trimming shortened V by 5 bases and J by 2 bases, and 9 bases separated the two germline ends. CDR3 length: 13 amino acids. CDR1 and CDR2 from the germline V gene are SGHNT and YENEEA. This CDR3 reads CASSRGTNTEAFF. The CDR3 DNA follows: TGTGCCAGCAGCCGCGGGACCAACACTGAAGCTTTCTTT.

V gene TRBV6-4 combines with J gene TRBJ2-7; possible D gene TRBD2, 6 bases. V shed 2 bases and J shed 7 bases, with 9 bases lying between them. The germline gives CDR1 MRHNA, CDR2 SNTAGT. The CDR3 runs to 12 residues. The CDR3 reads CASSDGRGEQYF. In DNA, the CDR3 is TGTGCCAGCAGTGACGGACGGGGGGAGCAGTACTTC.

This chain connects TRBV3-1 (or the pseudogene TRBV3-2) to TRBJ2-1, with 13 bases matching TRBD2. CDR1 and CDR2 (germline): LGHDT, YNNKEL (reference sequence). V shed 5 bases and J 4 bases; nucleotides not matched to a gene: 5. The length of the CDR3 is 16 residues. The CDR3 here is CASSRTSGRSYNEQFF. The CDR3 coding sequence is TGTGCCAGCAGCAGGACTAGCGGGAGATCTTACAATGAGCAGTTCTTC.

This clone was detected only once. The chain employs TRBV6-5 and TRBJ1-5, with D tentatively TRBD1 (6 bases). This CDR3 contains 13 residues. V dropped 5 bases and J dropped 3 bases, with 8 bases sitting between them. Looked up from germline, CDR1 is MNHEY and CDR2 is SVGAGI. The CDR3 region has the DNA TGTGCCAGCAGTCAGGGGCTCAATCAGCCCCAGCATTTT. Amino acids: CASSQGLNQPQHF.

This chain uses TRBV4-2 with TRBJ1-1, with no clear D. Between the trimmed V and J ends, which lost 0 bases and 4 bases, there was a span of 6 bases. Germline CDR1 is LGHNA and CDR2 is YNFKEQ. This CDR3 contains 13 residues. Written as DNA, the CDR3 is TGTGCCAGCAGCCAAGATGACGGCACTGAAGCTTTCTTT. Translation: CASSQDDGTEAFF.

This CDR3 is CASSYSGTETGQPQHF. The CDR3, as DNA: TGCGCCAGCAGCTACTCCGGGACCGAGACAGGGCAGCCCCAGCATTTT. This rearrangement joins TRBV5-1 to TRBJ1-5, with 7 bases that match TRBD1. Germline-derived CDR1 and CDR2 are SGHRS and YFSETQ. The V segment lost 3 bases and the J segment 7 bases; nucleotides outside the gene matches: 13. This CDR3 contains 16 residues.

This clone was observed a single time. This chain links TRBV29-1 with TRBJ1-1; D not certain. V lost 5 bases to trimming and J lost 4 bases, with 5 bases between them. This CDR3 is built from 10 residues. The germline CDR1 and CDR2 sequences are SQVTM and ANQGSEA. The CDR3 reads CSVRSTEAFF. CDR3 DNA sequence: TGCAGCGTTCGGTCCACTGAAGCTTTCTTT.

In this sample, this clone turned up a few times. Here the CDR3 DNA reads TGTGCCAGCAGCCCTTTCTACGAGCAGTACTTC. Residues: CASSPFYEQYF. The chain combines TRBV6-2 or TRBV6-3 with TRBJ2-7; D is ambiguous. This CDR3 is built from 11 residues. V was trimmed by 6 bases and J by 3 bases, leaving 6 bases between them. Germline loops: CDR1 MNHEY, CDR2 SVGEGT.

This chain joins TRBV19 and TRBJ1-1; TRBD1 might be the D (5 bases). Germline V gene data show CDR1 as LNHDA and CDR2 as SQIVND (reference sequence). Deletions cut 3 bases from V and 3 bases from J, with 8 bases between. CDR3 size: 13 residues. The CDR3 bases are TGTGCCAGTAGTATGTGGGGGTACACTGAAGCTTTCTTT. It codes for CASSMWGYTEAFF.

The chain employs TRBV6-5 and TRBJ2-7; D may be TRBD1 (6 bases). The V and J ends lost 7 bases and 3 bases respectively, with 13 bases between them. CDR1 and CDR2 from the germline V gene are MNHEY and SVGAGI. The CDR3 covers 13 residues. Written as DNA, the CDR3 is TGTGCCAGCAATCTCGACAGGTTCTACGAGCAGTACTTC. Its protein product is CASNLDRFYEQYF.

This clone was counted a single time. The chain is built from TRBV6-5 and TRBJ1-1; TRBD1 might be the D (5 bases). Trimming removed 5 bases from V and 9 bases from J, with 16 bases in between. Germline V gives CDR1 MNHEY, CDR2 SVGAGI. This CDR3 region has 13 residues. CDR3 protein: CASSTQGLLKAFF. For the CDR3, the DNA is TGTGCCAGCAGTACTCAGGGCCTTTTGAAAGCTTTCTTT.

DNA of the CDR3: TGTGCCAGTACCTGGGACAGGGGCACTGAAGCTTTCTTT. Amino acids: CASTWDRGTEAFF. The chain joins TRBV19 to TRBJ1-1; 10 bases agree with TRBD1. This CDR3 is built from 13 residues. V shed 7 bases and J 4 bases; nucleotides not matched to a gene: 3. Germline-derived CDR1 and CDR2 are LNHDA and SQIVND (reference sequence).

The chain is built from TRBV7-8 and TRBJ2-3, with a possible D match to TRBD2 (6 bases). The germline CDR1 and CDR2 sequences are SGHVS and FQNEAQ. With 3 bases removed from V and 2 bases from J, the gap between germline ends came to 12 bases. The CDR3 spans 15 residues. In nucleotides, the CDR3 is TGTGCCAGCAGCTTGGCGGGAACCCACACAGATACGCAGTATTTT. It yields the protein CASSLAGTHTDTQYF.

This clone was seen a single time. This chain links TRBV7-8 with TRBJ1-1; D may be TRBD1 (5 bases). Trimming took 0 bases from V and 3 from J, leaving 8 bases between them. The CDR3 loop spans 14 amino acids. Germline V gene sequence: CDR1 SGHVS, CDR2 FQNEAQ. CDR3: CASSLAGGYTEAFF. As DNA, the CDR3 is TGTGCCAGCAGCTTAGCGGGGGGGTACACTGAAGCTTTCTTT.

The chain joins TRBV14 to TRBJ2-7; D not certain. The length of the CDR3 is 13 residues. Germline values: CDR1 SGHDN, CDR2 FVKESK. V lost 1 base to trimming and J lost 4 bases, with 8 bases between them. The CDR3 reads CASSQANWYEQYF. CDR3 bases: TGTGCCAGCAGCCAAGCGAATTGGTACGAGCAGTACTTC.

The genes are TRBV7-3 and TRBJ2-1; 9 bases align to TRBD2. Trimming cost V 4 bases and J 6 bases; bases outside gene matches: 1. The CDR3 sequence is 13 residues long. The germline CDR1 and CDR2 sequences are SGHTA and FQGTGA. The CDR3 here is CASSSSGINEQFF. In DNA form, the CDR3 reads TGTGCCAGCAGCTCTAGCGGGATCAATGAGCAGTTCTTC.

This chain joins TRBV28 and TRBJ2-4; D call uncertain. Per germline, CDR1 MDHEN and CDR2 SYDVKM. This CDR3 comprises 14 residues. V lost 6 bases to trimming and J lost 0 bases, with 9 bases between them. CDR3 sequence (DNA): TGTGCCAGCAGAGCCTTGTTAGCCAAAAACATTCAGTACTTC. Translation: CASRALLAKNIQYF.

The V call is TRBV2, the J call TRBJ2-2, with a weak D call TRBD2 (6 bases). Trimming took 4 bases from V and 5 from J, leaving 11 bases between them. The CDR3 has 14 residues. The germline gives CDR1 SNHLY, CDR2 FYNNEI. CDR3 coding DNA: TGTGCCAGCAGTGTCGGGAGAGGAACCGGGGAGCTGTTTTTT. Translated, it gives CASSVGRGTGELFF.

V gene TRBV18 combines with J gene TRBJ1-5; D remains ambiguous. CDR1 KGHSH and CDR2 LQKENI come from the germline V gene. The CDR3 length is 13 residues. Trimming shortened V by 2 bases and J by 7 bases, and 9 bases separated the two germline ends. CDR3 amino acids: CASSPGLLQPQHF. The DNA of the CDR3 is TGTGCCAGCTCACCAGGCCTCTTACAGCCCCAGCATTTT.

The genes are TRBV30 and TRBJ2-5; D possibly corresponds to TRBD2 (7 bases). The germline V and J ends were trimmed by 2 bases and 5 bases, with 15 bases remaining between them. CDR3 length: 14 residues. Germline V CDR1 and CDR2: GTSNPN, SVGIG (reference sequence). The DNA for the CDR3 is TGTGCCTGGAGTCTTAGGGGGGGCCGCGAGACCCAGTACTTC. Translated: CAWSLRGGRETQYF.

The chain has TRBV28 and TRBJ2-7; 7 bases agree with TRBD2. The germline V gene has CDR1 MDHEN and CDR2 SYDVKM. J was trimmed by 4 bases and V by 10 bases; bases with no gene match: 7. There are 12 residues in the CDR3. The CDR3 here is CAIGQGGYEQYF. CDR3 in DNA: TGTGCCATAGGGCAGGGAGGGTACGAGCAGTACTTC.

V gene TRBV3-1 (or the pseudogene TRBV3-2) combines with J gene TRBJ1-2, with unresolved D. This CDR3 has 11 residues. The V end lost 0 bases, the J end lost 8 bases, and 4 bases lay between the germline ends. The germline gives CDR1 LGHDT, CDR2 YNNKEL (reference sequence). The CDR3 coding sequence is TGTGCCAGCAGCCAAGACCAGGGCTACACCTTC. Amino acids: CASSQDQGYTF.

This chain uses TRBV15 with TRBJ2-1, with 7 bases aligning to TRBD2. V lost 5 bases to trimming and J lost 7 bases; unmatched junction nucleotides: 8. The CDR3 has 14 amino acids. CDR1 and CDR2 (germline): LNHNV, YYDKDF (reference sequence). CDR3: CATSLREKPNEQFF. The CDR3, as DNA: TGTGCCACCAGCTTGCGGGAGAAGCCTAATGAGCAGTTCTTC. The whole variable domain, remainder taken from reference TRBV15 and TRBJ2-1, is DAMVIQNPRYQVTQFGKPVTLSCSQTLNHNVMYWYQQKSSQAPKLLFHYYDKDFNNEADTPDNFQSRRPNTSFCFLDIRSPGLGDTAMYLCATSLREKPNEQFFGPGTRLTVL.

The CDR3 DNA reads as TGTGCCAGCAGCTTACACTCCTACAATGAGCAGTTCTTC. It yields the protein CASSLHSYNEQFF. The rearrangement joins TRBV11-3 to TRBJ2-1, with D uncertain. CDR3 length: 13 residues. The germline CDR1 and CDR2 sequences are SGHNT and YENEEA. Trimming took off 2 bases at V and 0 bases at J, with 2 bases between the two ends.

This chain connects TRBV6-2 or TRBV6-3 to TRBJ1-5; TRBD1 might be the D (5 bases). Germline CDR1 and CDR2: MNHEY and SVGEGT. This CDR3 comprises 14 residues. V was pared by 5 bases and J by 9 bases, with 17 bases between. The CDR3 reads CASSQGRTGWPQHF. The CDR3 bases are TGTGCCAGCAGTCAGGGAAGGACGGGCTGGCCCCAGCATTTT.

The CDR3 loop is CASSQRTDSNQPQHF. Here the CDR3 DNA reads TGCGCCAGCAGCCAAAGAACGGACAGCAATCAGCCCCAGCATTTT. V gene TRBV4-3 combines with J gene TRBJ1-5; D gene unclear. The CDR3 is 15 amino acids. Germline loops: CDR1 LGHNA, CDR2 YSLEER. The V and J ends lost 2 bases and 1 base respectively, with 9 bases between them.